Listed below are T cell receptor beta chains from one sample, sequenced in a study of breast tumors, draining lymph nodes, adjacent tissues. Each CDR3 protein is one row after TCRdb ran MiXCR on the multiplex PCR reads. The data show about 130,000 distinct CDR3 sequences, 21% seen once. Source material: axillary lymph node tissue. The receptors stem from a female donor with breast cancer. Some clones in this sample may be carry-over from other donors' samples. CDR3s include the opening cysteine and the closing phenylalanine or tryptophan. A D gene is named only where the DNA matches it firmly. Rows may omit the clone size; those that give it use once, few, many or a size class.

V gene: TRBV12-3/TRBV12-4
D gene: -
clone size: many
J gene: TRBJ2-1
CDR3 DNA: TGTGCCAGCGGTTCCGGCGATGAGCAGTTCTTC
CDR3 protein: CASGSGDEQFF

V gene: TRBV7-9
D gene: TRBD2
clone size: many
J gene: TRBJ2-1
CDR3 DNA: TGTGCCAGCAGGCGGGAGGGCCTGGATGAGCAGTTCTTC
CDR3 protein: CASRREGLDEQFF

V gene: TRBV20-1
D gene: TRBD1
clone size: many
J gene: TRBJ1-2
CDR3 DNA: TGCAGTGCTAGAGATTCGAATAACAGGGGTAAACACTATGGCTACACCTTC
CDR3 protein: CSARDSNNRGKHYGYTF

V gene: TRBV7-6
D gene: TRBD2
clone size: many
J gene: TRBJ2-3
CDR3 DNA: TGTGCCAGCAGCAGCGGGACTAGCGGGGATACGCAGTATTTT
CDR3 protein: CASSSGTSGDTQYF

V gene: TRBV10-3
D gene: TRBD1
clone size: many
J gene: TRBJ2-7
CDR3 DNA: TGTGCCATCAGTGAGTCGGGACAGGGGATATACGAGCAGTACTTC
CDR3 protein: CAISESGQGIYEQYF

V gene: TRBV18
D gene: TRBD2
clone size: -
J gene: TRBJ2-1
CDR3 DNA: TGTGCCAGCTCACCAACCGGACTAGCGAAACGTACCTTC
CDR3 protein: CASSPTGLAKRTF

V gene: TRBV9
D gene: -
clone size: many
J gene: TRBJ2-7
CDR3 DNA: TGTGCCAGCAGCGTAGCGCCGCGAGCCTACGAGCAGTACTTC
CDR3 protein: CASSVAPRAYEQYF

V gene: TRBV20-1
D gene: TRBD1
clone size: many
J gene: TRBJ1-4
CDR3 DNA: TGCAGTGCTTTCGGACAGGGGGGAAATAATGAAAAACTGTTTTTT
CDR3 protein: CSAFGQGGNNEKLFF

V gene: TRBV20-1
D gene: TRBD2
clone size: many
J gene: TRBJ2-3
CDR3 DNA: TGCAGTGCTGGCCTCCCAGCGGGAGAAAGCACAGATACGCAGTATTTT
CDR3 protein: CSAGLPAGESTDTQYF

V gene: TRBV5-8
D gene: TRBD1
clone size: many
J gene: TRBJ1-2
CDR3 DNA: TGTGCCAGCAGCTCGCTCGCACAGGGGGCTTGGGGCTACACCTTC
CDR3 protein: CASSSLAQGAWGYTF

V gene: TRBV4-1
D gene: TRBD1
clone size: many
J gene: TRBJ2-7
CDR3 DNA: TGCGCCAGCAGCAAGGGACAGGGTCGCTACGAGCAGTACTTC
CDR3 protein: CASSKGQGRYEQYF

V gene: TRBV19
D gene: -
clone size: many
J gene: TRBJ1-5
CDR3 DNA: TGTGCCAGTAGTATCTGGGAGCTTAGCAATCAGCCCCAGCATTTT
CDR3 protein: CASSIWELSNQPQHF

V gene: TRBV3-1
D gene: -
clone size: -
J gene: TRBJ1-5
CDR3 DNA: TGTGCCAGCAGCCGAGGCAGGGGATCGAATCAGCCCCAGCATTTT
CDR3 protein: CASSRGRGSNQPQHF

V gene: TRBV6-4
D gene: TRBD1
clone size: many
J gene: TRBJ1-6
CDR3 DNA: TGTGCCAGCAGGGGACAGGGGAGGCGGAATTCACCCCTCCACTTT
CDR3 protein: CASRGQGRRNSPLHF

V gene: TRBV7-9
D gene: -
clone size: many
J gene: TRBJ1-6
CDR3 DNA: TGTGCCAGCAGCTTAGCTACAGGGTATAATTCACCCCTCCACTTT
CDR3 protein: CASSLATGYNSPLHF

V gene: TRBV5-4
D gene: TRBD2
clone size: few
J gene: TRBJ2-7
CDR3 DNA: TGTGCCAGCAGCCTGGGGGTAGCGGGATCCTACGAGCAGTACTTC
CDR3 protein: CASSLGVAGSYEQYF

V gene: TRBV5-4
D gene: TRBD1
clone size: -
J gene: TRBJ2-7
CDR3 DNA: TGTGCCAGCAGCCCTAATGCAGGGGGCGAGGTCAACGAGCAGTACTTC
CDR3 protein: CASSPNAGGEVNEQYF

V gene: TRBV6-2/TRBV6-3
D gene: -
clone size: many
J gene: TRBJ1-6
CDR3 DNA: TGTGCCAGCAGGCACTCTCCTTTGGATCCTTGGAGCGGTTCACCCCTCCACTTT
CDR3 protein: CASRHSPLDPWSGSPLHF

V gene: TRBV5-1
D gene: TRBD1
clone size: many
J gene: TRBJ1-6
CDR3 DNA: TGCGCCAGCAGCTTTGGGGACAGGGCCTATAATTCACCCCTCCACTTT
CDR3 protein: CASSFGDRAYNSPLHF

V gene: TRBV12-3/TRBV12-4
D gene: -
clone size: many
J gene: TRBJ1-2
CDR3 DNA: TGTGCCAGCAGTTTAAGTATGGGCGGGAGCTATGGCTACACCTTC
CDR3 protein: CASSLSMGGSYGYTF

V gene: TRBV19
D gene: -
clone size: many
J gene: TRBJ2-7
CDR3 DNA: TGTGCCAGCGGGATCCCGAGCTCCTACGAGCAGTACTTC
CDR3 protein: CASGIPSSYEQYF